The 25 T cell receptor beta chains below all came from one sample that was sequenced in a study of shared clonotypes between healthy human individuals. The method was immunoSEQ multiplex PCR; TCRdb's version includes in-frame clones alone and lacks a portion of them. The sample yields 550,000 to 850,000 clones, approximately 77% seen once. The specimen was memory CD4+ T cells sorted from blood. Noted subset: CD45RA-negative fraction. These receptors all come from a woman in her 30s in good health.

The rearrangement uses TRBV10-3 and TRBJ1-1; TRBD1 matches at 9 bases. This CDR3 spans 12 amino acids. Per the germline V gene, CDR1 is ENHRY and CDR2 is SYGVKD. Trimming cost V 6 bases and J 7 bases; bases outside gene matches: 3. CDR3 in amino acids: CAISGQGLEAFF. CDR3 nucleotides: TGTGCCATCAGCGGACAGGGGCTTGAAGCTTTCTTT.

This sequence joins TRBV5-1 and TRBJ1-2; TRBD1 aligns across 9 bases. The germline V gene encodes CDR1 SGHRS and CDR2 YFSETQ. The CDR3 loop spans 17 amino acids. The V and J ends lost 3 bases and 1 base, in that order; junction bases with no gene match: 10. In DNA form, the CDR3 reads TGCGCCAGCAGCTCACACTACAGGGGGCTTAATAACTATGGCTACACCTTC. This codes for CASSSHYRGLNNYGYTF.

V usage is TRBV11-1 and J usage is TRBJ2-6; 10 bases are a match to TRBD2. After removal of 7 bases from V and 4 bases from J, the junction contained 16 bases not matched to a gene. From germline, CDR1 is SGHAT and CDR2 FQDESV (reference sequence). The CDR3 has 19 residues. The CDR3 bases are TGTGCCAGCACCGCCTTGAAAGGAGCGGGAGGGACGGGGGCCAACGTCCTGACTTTC. Protein: CASTALKGAGGTGANVLTF.

CDR3 sequence: CASSVDPAYTEAFF. CDR3 coding DNA: TGTGCCAGCAGTGTGGACCCGGCTTACACTGAAGCTTTCTTT. The gene calls are TRBV6-1 and TRBJ1-1; no firm D call. Per germline, CDR1 MNHNS and CDR2 SASEGT. Trimming left V 4 bases short and J 3 bases short, with 12 bases between. The CDR3 consists of 14 residues.

The V gene is TRBV30, the J gene TRBJ1-6; D is uncertain. Germline CDR1 GTSNPN, CDR2 SVGIG (reference sequence). CDR3 length equals 17 residues. The V end lost 2 bases, the J end lost 0 bases, and 14 bases lay between the germline ends. CDR3 coding DNA: TGTGCCTGGAGTAGAGGGCCCCAAGGCTCCTATAATTCACCCCTCCACTTT. It is translated as CAWSRGPQGSYNSPLHF. Filled out from reference TRBV30 and TRBJ1-6, the complete variable domain reads SQTIHQWPATLVQPVGSPLSLECTVEGTSNPNLYWYRQAAGRGLQLLFYSVGIGQISSEVPQNLSASRPQDRQFILSSKKLLLSDSGFYLCAWSRGPQGSYNSPLHFGNGTRLTVT.

The chain carries TRBV15 and TRBJ2-3, with D possibly matching TRBD1 (5 bases). The CDR3 consists of 15 residues. CDR1 is LNHNV and CDR2 is YYDKDF in the germline V gene (reference sequence). V was shortened by 7 bases and J by 0 bases, with 14 bases between the two germline ends. The CDR3 reads CATKPRTKSTDTQYF. The CDR3, as DNA: TGTGCCACCAAGCCCCGGACAAAAAGCACAGATACGCAGTATTTT.

V and J are TRBV5-5 and TRBJ1-4; no firm D call. V shed 5 bases and J shed 7 bases, with 15 bases lying between them. The CDR3 is 14 amino acids. CDR1 and CDR2 from the germline V gene are SGHKS and YYEKEE (reference sequence). CDR3 protein: CASSPTRILEKLFF. CDR3 bases: TGTGCCAGCAGTCCAACGAGAATTCTTGAAAAACTGTTTTTT.

This clone was counted at least ten times. This chain joins TRBV28 and TRBJ2-7; a weak D match, TRBD2 (5 bases). Looked up from germline, CDR1 is MDHEN and CDR2 is SYDVKM. Between the trimmed V and J ends, which lost 2 bases and 2 bases, there was a span of 10 bases. The CDR3 is made up of 14 amino acids. The CDR3 reads CASSLRHGTYEQYF. The CDR3 region has the DNA TGTGCCAGCAGTTTAAGGCACGGGACCTACGAGCAGTACTTC. The full variable domain, completed using reference TRBV28 and TRBJ2-7, is DVKVTQSSRYLVKRTGEKVFLECVQDMDHENMFWYRQDPGLGLRLIYFSYDVKMKEKGDIPEGYSVSREKKERFSLILESASTNQTSMYLCASSLRHGTYEQYFGPGTRLTVT.

The V call is TRBV27, the J call TRBJ2-6; D not resolved. The CDR3 has 17 amino acids. Germline V gene lookup returns CDR1 MNHEY and CDR2 SMNVEV (reference sequence). V lost 5 bases to trimming and J lost 0 bases, with 14 bases between them. This CDR3 is CASSERSRVSGANVLTF. CDR3 nucleotides: TGTGCCAGCAGTGAGCGATCCCGCGTCTCTGGGGCCAACGTCCTGACTTTC.

The gene calls are TRBV27 and TRBJ1-2; TRBD1 is a possible D gene (5 bases). The germline CDR1 and CDR2 sequences are MNHEY and SMNVEV (reference sequence). The CDR3 runs 14 residues. With 3 bases removed from V and 2 bases from J, the gap between germline ends came to 10 bases. The CDR3 DNA reads TGTGCCAGCAGTTTCAGGGAGGGAAACTATGGCTACACCTTC. It is translated as CASSFREGNYGYTF.

The DNA for the CDR3 is TGTGTCAGAAGCTTACCTCCCTGCGTACAGCTTAATCAGCCCCAGCATTTT. It encodes CVRSLPPCVQLNQPQHF. The chain employs TRBV7-5 and TRBJ1-5; the table's D call of TRBD1 was not tested on the DNA. TRBV7-5 represents a pseudogene. The CDR3 is 17 amino acids.

The chain couples TRBV27 to TRBJ1-1; a weak D match, TRBD1 (5 bases). The germline V gene encodes CDR1 MNHEY and CDR2 SMNVEV (reference sequence). The V end was cut by 2 bases, the J end by 11 bases, with 9 bases between. The CDR3 sequence is 11 residues long. CDR3 residues: CASSLAGHAFF. The CDR3 region has the DNA TGTGCCAGCAGTTTAGCAGGGCACGCTTTCTTT.

V gene TRBV7-9 combines with J gene TRBJ2-3; D ambiguous. The V gene's germline CDR1 is SEHNR and CDR2 FQNEAQ (reference sequence). Trimming cost V 1 base and J 8 bases, with 13 bases left between them. The CDR3 has 14 residues. The CDR3 bases are TGTGCCAGCAGCTTAGGGGCCGACGTGGGTACGCAGTATTTT. Protein product: CASSLGADVGTQYF. The full variable domain, completed using reference TRBV7-9 and TRBJ2-3, is DTGVSQNPRHKITKRGQNVTFRCDPISEHNRLYWYRQTLGQGPEFLTYFQNEAQLEKSRLLSDRFSAERPKGSFSTLEIQRTEQGDSAMYLCASSLGADVGTQYFGPGTRLTVL.

The chain has TRBV5-1 and TRBJ2-1; 9 bases align to TRBD2. The CDR3 has 16 residues. The junction had 5 bases not matched to a gene; V was cut back by 0 bases and J by 4 bases. Germline V CDR1 and CDR2: SGHRS, YFSETQ. The CDR3 here is CASSLAAGGKYNEQFF. DNA for the CDR3: TGCGCCAGCAGCTTGGCTGCGGGAGGGAAATACAATGAGCAGTTCTTC. Full variable domain (remainder filled in from reference TRBV5-1 and TRBJ2-1): KAGVTQTPRYLIKTRGQQVTLSCSPISGHRSVSWYQQTPGQGLQFLFEYFSETQRNKGNFPGRFSGRQFSNSRSEMNVSTLELGDSALYLCASSLAAGGKYNEQFFGPGTRLTVL.

There are many counts of this clone. The chain employs TRBV4-1 and TRBJ1-2, with D unresolved. Germline V gives CDR1 MGHRA, CDR2 YSYEKL. The V end was cut by 4 bases, the J end by 4 bases, with 22 bases between. The CDR3 sequence is 17 residues long. CDR3 sequence: CASSPTTMFLRRYGYTF. The CDR3 DNA is TGCGCCAGCAGCCCCACAACCATGTTCTTACGACGCTATGGCTACACCTTC.

The rearrangement joins TRBV7-8 to TRBJ2-7; TRBD1 agrees at 8 bases. The CDR3 consists of 15 residues. The ends lost 4 bases at V and 1 base at J; junction bases unmatched: 6. Looked up from germline, CDR1 is SGHVS and CDR2 is FQNEAQ. The CDR3 bases are TGTGCCAGCAGCTCCCAGGGGGCCGGGTCCTACGAGCAGTACTTC. The encoded protein is CASSSQGAGSYEQYF.

This clone has more than one count but fewer than ten. The chain recombines TRBV27 with TRBJ2-1, with no clear D. CDR3 length: 15 amino acids. Germline CDR1 MNHEY, CDR2 SMNVEV (reference sequence). Trimming removed 5 bases from V and 0 bases from J, with 11 bases in between. CDR3 DNA sequence: TGTGCCAGCAGTCGGGCGTTGAGCTCCTACAATGAGCAGTTCTTC. It encodes CASSRALSSYNEQFF.

The V gene is TRBV10-3, the J gene TRBJ2-7, with D uncertain. The germline V and J ends were trimmed by 10 bases and 5 bases, with 15 bases remaining between them. The CDR3 runs to 12 residues. Germline-derived CDR1 and CDR2 are ENHRY and SYGVKD. CDR3 bases: TGTGCCACCGCCACGGTGGGAAACGAGCAGTACTTC. The encoded protein is CATATVGNEQYF.

The chain uses TRBV5-1 and TRBJ1-2; D is undetermined. The CDR3 totals 13 residues. V shed 0 bases and J shed 6 bases, with 9 bases lying between them. Germline V gene lookup returns CDR1 SGHRS and CDR2 YFSETQ. Here the CDR3 reads CASSLGAEDGYTF. CDR3 coding DNA: TGCGCCAGCAGCTTGGGGGCAGAAGATGGCTACACCTTC.

This chain uses TRBV10-3 with TRBJ2-3, with TRBD2 matching over 7 bases. Unmatched junction bases numbered 1, after V lost 7 bases and J lost 0 bases. Germline V CDR1 and CDR2: ENHRY, SYGVKD. CDR3 length: 13 residues. The chain's CDR3 is CAITRGSTDTQYF. The CDR3 nucleotides are TGTGCCATCACGCGGGGGAGCACAGATACGCAGTATTTT.

This clone was detected only once. The chain is built from TRBV28 and TRBJ1-1; D perhaps matches TRBD1 (5 bases). Trimming left V 6 bases short and J 10 bases short, with 15 bases between. The CDR3 length is 12 residues. Germline CDR1 and CDR2: MDHEN and SYDVKM. CDR3 residues: CASSPDSFAAFF. The CDR3 DNA sequence: TGTGCCAGCAGCCCCGACAGTTTTGCAGCTTTCTTT.

The chain employs TRBV7-9 and TRBJ2-5, with 12 bases matching TRBD1. This CDR3 has 15 residues. V dropped 7 bases and J dropped 5; count of bases not matched to a gene: 8. The germline CDR1 and CDR2 sequences are SEHNR and FQNEAQ (reference sequence). CDR3 DNA sequence: TGTGCCAGCACCTCTGGGACAGGGGGCGCGGAGACCCAGTACTTC. This sequence encodes CASTSGTGGAETQYF.

The chain is built from TRBV7-9 and TRBJ1-3, with TRBD1 matching over 7 bases. V lost 11 bases to trimming and J lost 2 bases; unmatched junction nucleotides: 6. The germline V gene encodes CDR1 SEHNR and CDR2 FQNEAQ (reference sequence). The CDR3 consists of 13 residues. The DNA of the CDR3 is TGTGCCGCACCCAGGGGGACTGGAAACACCATATATTTT. This translates into CAAPRGTGNTIYF.

The CDR3 sequence is CAIRGTGGSYEQYF. CDR3 sequence (DNA): TGTGCCATCAGGGGGACAGGGGGTTCCTACGAGCAGTACTTC. This rearrangement joins TRBV10-3 to TRBJ2-7; 11 bases line up with TRBD1. Germline CDR1 is ENHRY and CDR2 is SYGVKD. The ends lost 6 bases at V and 1 base at J; junction bases unmatched: 2. The length of the CDR3 is 14 residues.

This clone appeared a few times. The chain joins TRBV28 to TRBJ1-1; 9 bases are shared with TRBD1. Germline values: CDR1 MDHEN, CDR2 SYDVKM. The CDR3 spans 13 residues. Trimming cost V 7 bases and J 5 bases; bases outside gene matches: 5. The CDR3 nucleotides read TGTGCCAGCACCCGGGACAGGGTGACTGAAGCTTTCTTT. This translates into CASTRDRVTEAFF.